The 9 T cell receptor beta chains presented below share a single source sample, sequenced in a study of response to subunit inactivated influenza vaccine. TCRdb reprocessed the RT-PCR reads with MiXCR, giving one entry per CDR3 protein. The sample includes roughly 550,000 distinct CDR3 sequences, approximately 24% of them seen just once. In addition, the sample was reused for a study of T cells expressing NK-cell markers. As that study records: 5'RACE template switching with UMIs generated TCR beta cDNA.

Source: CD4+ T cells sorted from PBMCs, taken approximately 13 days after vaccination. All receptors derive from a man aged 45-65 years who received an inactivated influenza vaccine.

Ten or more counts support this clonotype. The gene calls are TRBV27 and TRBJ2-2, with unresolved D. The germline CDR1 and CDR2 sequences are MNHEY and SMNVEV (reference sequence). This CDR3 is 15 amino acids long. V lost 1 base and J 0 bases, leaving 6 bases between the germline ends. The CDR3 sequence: CASSLYRANTGELFF. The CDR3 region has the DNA TGTGCCAGCAGTTTATACCGCGCGAACACCGGGGAGCTGTTTTTT.

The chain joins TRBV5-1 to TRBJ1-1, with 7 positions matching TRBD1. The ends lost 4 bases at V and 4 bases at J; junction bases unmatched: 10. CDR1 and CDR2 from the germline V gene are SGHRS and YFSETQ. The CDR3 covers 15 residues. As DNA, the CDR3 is TGCGCCAGCAGCCATGACAGGGTCGGCGCCACTGAAGCTTTCTTT. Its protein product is CASSHDRVGATEAFF.

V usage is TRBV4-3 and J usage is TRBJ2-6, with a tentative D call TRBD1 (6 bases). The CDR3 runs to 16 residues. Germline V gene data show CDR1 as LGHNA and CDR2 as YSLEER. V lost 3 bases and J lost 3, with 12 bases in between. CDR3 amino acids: CASSQSTGFGANVLTF. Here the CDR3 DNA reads TGCGCCAGCAGCCAGTCAACAGGGTTTGGGGCCAACGTCCTGACTTTC.

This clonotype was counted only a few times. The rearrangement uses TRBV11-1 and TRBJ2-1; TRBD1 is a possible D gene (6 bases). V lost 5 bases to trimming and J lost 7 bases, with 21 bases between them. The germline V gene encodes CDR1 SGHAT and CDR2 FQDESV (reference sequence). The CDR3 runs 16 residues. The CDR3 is CASSGRTAQRINEQFF. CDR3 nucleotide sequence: TGTGCCAGCAGCGGGCGGACAGCCCAGAGGATTAATGAGCAGTTCTTC.

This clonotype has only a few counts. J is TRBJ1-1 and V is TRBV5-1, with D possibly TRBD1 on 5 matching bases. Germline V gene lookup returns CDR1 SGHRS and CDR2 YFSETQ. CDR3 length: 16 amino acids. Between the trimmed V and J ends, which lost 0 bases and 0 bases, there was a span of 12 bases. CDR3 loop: CASSLAYSRVNTEAFF. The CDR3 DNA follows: TGCGCCAGCAGCTTGGCCTACTCCAGGGTGAACACTGAAGCTTTCTTT.

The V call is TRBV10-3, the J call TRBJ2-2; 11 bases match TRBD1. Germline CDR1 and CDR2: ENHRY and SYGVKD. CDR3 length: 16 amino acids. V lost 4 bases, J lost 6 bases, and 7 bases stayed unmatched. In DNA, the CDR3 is TGTGCCATCAGTGTATCGGACAGGGGGCGGTCCGGGGAGCTGTTTTTT. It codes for CAISVSDRGRSGELFF.

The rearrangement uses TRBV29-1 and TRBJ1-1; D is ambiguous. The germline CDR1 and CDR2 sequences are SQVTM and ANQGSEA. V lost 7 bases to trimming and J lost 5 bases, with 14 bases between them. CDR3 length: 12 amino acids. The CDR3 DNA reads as TGCAGCGGCGGGTCCCTGGGGACTGAAGCTTTCTTT. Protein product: CSGGSLGTEAFF.

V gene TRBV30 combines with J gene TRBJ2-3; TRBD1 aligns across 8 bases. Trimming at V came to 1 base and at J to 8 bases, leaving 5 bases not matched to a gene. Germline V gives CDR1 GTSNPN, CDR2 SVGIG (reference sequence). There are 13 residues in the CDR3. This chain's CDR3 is CAWSAGDRGTQYF. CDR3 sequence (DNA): TGTGCCTGGAGTGCCGGTGACAGGGGTACGCAGTATTTT.

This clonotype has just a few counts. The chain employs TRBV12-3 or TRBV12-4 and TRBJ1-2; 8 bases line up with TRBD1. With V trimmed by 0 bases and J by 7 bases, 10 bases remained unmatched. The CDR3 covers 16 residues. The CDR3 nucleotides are TGTGCCAGCAGTTTAGCGACAGGGGCCTCCCAAGGTGGCTACACCTTC. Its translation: CASSLATGASQGGYTF.